This TCR beta chain was obtained from a study of cytotoxic CD8 clonotypes in ibrutinib-treated CLL. The CDR3 contains 13 residues. Germline lookup yields CDR1 SQVTM and CDR2 ANQGSEA. The V and J ends lost 5 bases and 9 bases respectively, with 20 bases between them. The repertoire was sequenced with immunoSEQ multiplex PCR; TCRdb's copy has only in-frame clones and lacks some. The sample has approximately 300,000 clones; about 80% are singletons. This TCR was recovered from a human donor with chronic lymphocytic leukemia. Here the sequenced sample was PBMCs, taken before ibrutinib treatment. The genes are TRBV29-1 and TRBJ2-7, with D maybe TRBD2 (7 bases). The CDR3 loop reads CSVTPGGSQGQYF. The CDR3 DNA is TGCAGCGTTACACCGGGGGGTTCACAGGGGCAGTACTTC.